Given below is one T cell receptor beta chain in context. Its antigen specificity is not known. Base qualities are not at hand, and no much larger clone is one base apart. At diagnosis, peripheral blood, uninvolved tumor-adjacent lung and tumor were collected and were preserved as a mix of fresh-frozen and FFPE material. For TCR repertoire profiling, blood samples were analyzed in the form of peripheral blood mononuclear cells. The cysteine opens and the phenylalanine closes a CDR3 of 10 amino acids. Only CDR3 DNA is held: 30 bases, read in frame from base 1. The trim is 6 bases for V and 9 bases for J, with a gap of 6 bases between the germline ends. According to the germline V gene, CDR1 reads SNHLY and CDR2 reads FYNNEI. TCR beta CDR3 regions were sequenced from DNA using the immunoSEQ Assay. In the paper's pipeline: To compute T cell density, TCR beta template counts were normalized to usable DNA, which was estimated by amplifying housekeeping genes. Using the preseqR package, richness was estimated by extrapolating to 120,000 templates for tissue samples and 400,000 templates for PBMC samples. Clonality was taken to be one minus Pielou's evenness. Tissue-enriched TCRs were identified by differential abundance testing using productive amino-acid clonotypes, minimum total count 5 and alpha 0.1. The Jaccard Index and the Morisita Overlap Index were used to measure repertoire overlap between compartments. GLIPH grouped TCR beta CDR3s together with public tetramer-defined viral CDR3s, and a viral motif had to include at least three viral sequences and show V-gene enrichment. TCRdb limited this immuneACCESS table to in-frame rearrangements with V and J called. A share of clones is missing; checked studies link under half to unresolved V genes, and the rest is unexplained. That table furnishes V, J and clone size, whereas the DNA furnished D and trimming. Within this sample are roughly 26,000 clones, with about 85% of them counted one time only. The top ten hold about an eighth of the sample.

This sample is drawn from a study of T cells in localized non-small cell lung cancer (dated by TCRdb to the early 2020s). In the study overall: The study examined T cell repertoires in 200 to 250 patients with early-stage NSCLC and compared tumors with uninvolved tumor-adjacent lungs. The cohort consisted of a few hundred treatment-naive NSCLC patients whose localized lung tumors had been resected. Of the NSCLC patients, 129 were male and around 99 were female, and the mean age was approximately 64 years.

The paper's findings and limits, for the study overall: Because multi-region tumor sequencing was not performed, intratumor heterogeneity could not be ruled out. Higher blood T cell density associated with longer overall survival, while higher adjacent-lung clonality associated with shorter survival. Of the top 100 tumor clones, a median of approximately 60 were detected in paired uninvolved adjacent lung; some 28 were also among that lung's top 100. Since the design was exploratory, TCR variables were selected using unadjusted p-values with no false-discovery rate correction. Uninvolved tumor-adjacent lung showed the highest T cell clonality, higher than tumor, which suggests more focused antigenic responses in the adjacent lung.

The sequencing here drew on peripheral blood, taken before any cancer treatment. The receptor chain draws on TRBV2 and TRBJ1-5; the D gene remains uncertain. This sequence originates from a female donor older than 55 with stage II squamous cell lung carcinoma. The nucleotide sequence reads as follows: TGTGCCAGCAGGGGTCCGCCCCAGCATTTT. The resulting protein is CASRGPPQHF.